The rows below give T cell receptor beta chains drawn from one sample of a study of shared clonotypes between healthy human individuals. Repertoires were generated with immunoSEQ multiplex PCR, while TCRdb's copy carries only in-frame clones and drops some. The table lists approximately 1,500,000 clones, 95% to 99% of them singletons, with around 0.45% in the top ten. The specimen sequenced was naive CD4+ T cells sorted from blood. These receptors were collected from a man aged 25-40 years in good health. Both conserved end residues are part of each CDR3. D genes are given only for firm matches. The size entry is marked missing in some rows and otherwise reads once, few, many or a size class.

cdr3_aa	cdr3_nt	d_call	v_call	clone_size	j_call
CSVADRLNTGELFF	TGCAGCGTTGCCGACCGATTAAACACCGGGGAGCTGTTTTTT	NA	TRBV29-1	NA	TRBJ2-2
CASSSENTEAFF	TGTGCCAGCAGTTCAGAGAACACTGAAGCTTTCTTT	NA	TRBV2	NA	TRBJ1-1
CASSKEAGRAYNEQFF	TGTGCCAGCAGCAAAGAAGCGGGGCGGGCCTACAATGAGCAGTTCTTC	TRBD2	TRBV5-4	NA	TRBJ2-1
CASSFLTDTQYF	TGTGCCAGCAGTTTTTTGACAGATACGCAGTATTTT	NA	TRBV27	NA	TRBJ2-3
CASSFPSRQGLYSNQPQHF	TGTGCCAGCAGTTTCCCCTCTCGACAGGGTCTTTATAGCAATCAGCCCCAGCATTTT	TRBD1	TRBV28	NA	TRBJ1-5
CASSGVDRASLYEQYF	TGTGCCAGCAGTGGGGTGGACAGGGCAAGTCTGTACGAGCAGTACTTC	TRBD1	TRBV2	NA	TRBJ2-7
CAWNEGFGNQPQHF	TGTGCCTGGAATGAGGGGTTCGGCAATCAGCCCCAGCATTTT	NA	TRBV30	NA	TRBJ1-5
CASSLGRSYNEQFF	TGCGCCAGCAGCTTGGGGCGGAGCTACAATGAGCAGTTCTTC	NA	TRBV5-1	NA	TRBJ2-1
CASSSALRGSNTGELFF	TGTGCCAGCAGCTCTGCTCTCCGGGGGAGTAACACCGGGGAGCTGTTTTTT	NA	TRBV5-4	NA	TRBJ2-2
CASSFQLAGGRLADTQYF	TGTGCCAGCAGCTTTCAGCTAGCGGGAGGGCGTTTGGCAGATACGCAGTATTTT	TRBD2	TRBV7-9	NA	TRBJ2-3
CASSTGAGDDDYTF	TGCGCCAGCAGCACGGGCGCAGGGGATGACGACTACACCTTC	NA	TRBV5-1	NA	TRBJ1-2
CASSKPGTSGRVGEDEQFF	TGTGCCAGCAGCAAACCCGGGACTAGCGGGAGGGTGGGCGAGGATGAGCAGTTCTTC	NA	TRBV21-1	once	TRBJ2-1
CASSLMSGEETQYF	TGCGCCAGCAGCTTGATGTCGGGAGAAGAGACCCAGTACTTC	NA	TRBV5-1	NA	TRBJ2-5
CASSSSWGGINEQFF	TGTGCCAGCAGTTCCAGTTGGGGGGGAATAAATGAGCAGTTCTTC	TRBD2	TRBV27	NA	TRBJ2-1
CASSIPTGTGRNEQFF	TGTGCCAGCAGCATCCCGACAGGAACGGGACGCAATGAGCAGTTCTTC	NA	TRBV21-1	NA	TRBJ2-1
CASSLIGITSGKTYEQYF	TGTGCCAGCAGTTTAATAGGGATAACCAGCGGGAAAACCTACGAGCAGTACTTC	TRBD2	TRBV27	NA	TRBJ2-7
CSVEDNLGRKKLFF	TGCAGCGTTGAAGATAACCTGGGGAGGAAAAAACTGTTTTTT	NA	TRBV29-1	NA	TRBJ1-4
CSVGEAKNIQYF	TGCAGCGTGGGCGAAGCCAAAAACATTCAGTACTTC	NA	TRBV29-1	NA	TRBJ2-4
CASSLPPGEQFF	TGCGCCAGCAGCTTGCCCCCAGGTGAGCAGTTCTTC	NA	TRBV5-1	NA	TRBJ2-1
CAAGGLSGANVLTF	TGTGCCGCGGGAGGACTCTCTGGGGCCAACGTCCTGACTTTC	TRBD2	TRBV6-5	NA	TRBJ2-6
CASSDSNPAPNEKLFF	TGTGCCAGCAGTGACTCGAATCCGGCCCCTAATGAAAAACTGTTTTTT	NA	TRBV6-4	NA	TRBJ1-4
CASSPDRGNTGELFF	TGTGCCAGCTCACCCGACAGGGGGAACACCGGGGAGCTGTTTTTT	TRBD1	TRBV18	NA	TRBJ2-2
CASRGQGANYGYTF	TGTGCCAGCAGGGGGCAGGGCGCTAACTATGGCTACACCTTC	NA	TRBV28	NA	TRBJ1-2
CATSRDHGERNQPQHF	TGTGCCACCAGCAGAGATCACGGGGAACGCAATCAGCCCCAGCATTTT	NA	TRBV15	NA	TRBJ1-5
CASSQESSYNEQFF	TGCGCCAGCAGCCAGGAGAGCTCCTACAATGAGCAGTTCTTC	NA	TRBV5-1	NA	TRBJ2-1
CASSQFVNTHEQYF	TGTGCCAGCAGCCAATTCGTAAACACCCACGAGCAGTACTTC	NA	TRBV2	NA	TRBJ2-7
CASSVIIGNTEAFF	TGTGCCAGCAGTGTGATTATTGGGAACACTGAAGCTTTCTTT	NA	TRBV6-1	NA	TRBJ1-1
CASSPGLGANTGELFF	TGTGCCAGCAGCCCAGGACTAGGGGCGAACACCGGGGAGCTGTTTTTT	TRBD2	TRBV11-3	NA	TRBJ2-2
CASSEARQDQETQYF	TGTGCCAGCAGTGAAGCCCGACAGGACCAAGAGACCCAGTACTTC	NA	TRBV6-1	NA	TRBJ2-5
CASSSTGYYYGYTF	TGTGCCAGCAGCTCGACAGGGTATTACTATGGCTACACCTTC	TRBD1	TRBV5-5	NA	TRBJ1-2
CASSVEVGPWTEAFF	TGTGCCAGCAGCGTCGAAGTAGGCCCCTGGACTGAAGCTTTCTTT	NA	TRBV9	NA	TRBJ1-1
CASSDLDRARRTDTQYF	TGTGCCAGCAGTGATTTGGACAGGGCCCGCCGCACAGATACGCAGTATTTT	TRBD1	TRBV25-1	NA	TRBJ2-3
CASSLGRGIAGANVLTF	TGCGCCAGCAGCCTCGGCAGGGGTATAGCTGGGGCCAACGTCCTGACTTTC	NA	TRBV4-3	NA	TRBJ2-6
CASSEGKDLEGGNTIYF	TGTGCCAGCAGTGAGGGAAAGGATTTGGAAGGTGGAAACACCATATATTTT	NA	TRBV9	NA	TRBJ1-3
CASSTRAEQYF	TGTGCCAGCAGCACGAGGGCCGAGCAGTACTTC	NA	TRBV11-2	NA	TRBJ2-7
CASSLSINEKLFF	TGCGCCAGCAGCTTATCCATCAATGAAAAACTGTTTTTT	NA	TRBV5-1	NA	TRBJ1-4
CASSERTRGSYNEQFF	TGTGCCAGCAGTGAACGGACACGTGGGTCCTACAATGAGCAGTTCTTC	NA	TRBV25-1	NA	TRBJ2-1
CASSLGWGNTEAFF	TGTGCCAGCAGCTTGGGCTGGGGGAACACTGAAGCTTTCTTT	NA	TRBV5-8	NA	TRBJ1-1
CASSLEPREIYEQYF	TGCGCCAGCAGCTTGGAGCCCAGGGAAATCTACGAGCAGTACTTC	NA	TRBV5-1	NA	TRBJ2-7
CASSPTSGQEETQYF	TGCGCCAGCAGCCCGACTAGCGGGCAAGAAGAGACCCAGTACTTC	TRBD2	TRBV5-1	NA	TRBJ2-5
CASSPRDSTDTQYF	TGTGCCAGCAGCCCCAGGGACAGCACAGATACGCAGTATTTT	NA	TRBV7-8	NA	TRBJ2-3
CASSAGPPSLYEQYF	TGTGCCAGCAGTGCTGGACCACCGTCGCTCTACGAGCAGTACTTC	NA	TRBV6-1	NA	TRBJ2-7
CASSRQTPGEQFF	TGTGCCAGCAGTAGACAGACCCCAGGGGAGCAGTTCTTC	NA	TRBV6-6	NA	TRBJ2-1
CASRREVNTEAFF	TGTGCCAGCAGGCGAGAGGTGAACACTGAAGCTTTCTTT	NA	TRBV7-2	NA	TRBJ1-1
CASSLAGAFYNEQFF	TGCGCCAGCAGCTTGGCTGGAGCTTTCTACAATGAGCAGTTCTTC	NA	TRBV5-1	once	TRBJ2-1
CASSMGQKITGELFF	TGTGCCAGCTCAATGGGACAGAAGATCACCGGGGAGCTGTTTTTT	TRBD1	TRBV18	NA	TRBJ2-2
CASSRTGLQKGPQHF	TGTGCCAGCAGCCGCACCGGACTGCAGAAAGGACCCCAGCATTTT	NA	TRBV6-6	NA	TRBJ1-5
CASSPDPGQETSYNEQFF	TGTGCCAGCAGCCCCGACCCCGGACAGGAGACCTCCTACAATGAGCAGTTCTTC	TRBD1	TRBV7-9	NA	TRBJ2-1
CASTSSGSYEQYF	TGTGCCAGCACTTCCTCCGGCTCCTACGAGCAGTACTTC	NA	TRBV5-8	NA	TRBJ2-7
CASRRAGGGTGELFF	TGTGCCAGCAGGAGAGCGGGAGGGGGTACCGGGGAGCTGTTTTTT	TRBD2	TRBV6-1	NA	TRBJ2-2
CSVARYLAYSYNEQFF	TGCAGCGTGGCGAGATATCTAGCGTACTCCTACAATGAGCAGTTCTTC	NA	TRBV29-1	NA	TRBJ2-1
CASSQARTGELFF	TGCGCCAGCAGCCAAGCCAGGACCGGGGAGCTGTTTTTT	NA	TRBV4-3	once	TRBJ2-2
CASSFGLANTGELFF	TGTGCCAGCAGCTTCGGACTAGCAAACACCGGGGAGCTGTTTTTT	TRBD2	TRBV7-9	NA	TRBJ2-2
CASSVDPINTEAFF	TGTGCCAGCAGCGTAGATCCCATCAACACTGAAGCTTTCTTT	NA	TRBV9	NA	TRBJ1-1
CASSPLAGDYNEQFF	TGTGCCAGCAGCCCTTTGGCGGGAGACTACAATGAGCAGTTCTTC	TRBD2	TRBV6-6	NA	TRBJ2-1
CASSPRLAGLQETQYF	TGTGCCAGTAGTCCCCGACTAGCGGGCCTCCAAGAGACCCAGTACTTC	TRBD2	TRBV19	NA	TRBJ2-5
CASSLDTLAGEKGTDTQYF	TGTGCCAGCAGCTTAGATACCCTAGCGGGAGAGAAGGGCACAGATACGCAGTATTTT	TRBD2	TRBV7-6	NA	TRBJ2-3